The rows below give T cell receptor beta chains drawn from one sample of a study of CD8 T cells in ankylosing spondylitis. TCRdb processed the 5' RACE reads anew with MiXCR; each CDR3 protein has one entry. The sample contains about 160,000 distinct CDR3 sequences, approximately 48% of which appear only once. What was sequenced was synovial fluid, either unsorted or a sorted T cell fraction (not recorded which). These receptors were collected from a male donor with ankylosing spondylitis. CDR3s leave out the opening cysteine and the closing phenylalanine or tryptophan. The listing skips clone size in some rows; elsewhere it reads once, few, many or a size class.

j_call,v_call,clone_size,cdr3_aa
TRBJ2-1,TRBV12-3/TRBV12-4,few,ASGQRAYNEQF
TRBJ2-1,TRBV20-1,many,SAQIAGPFISSYNEQF
TRBJ2-7,TRBV28,few,ASSLRVGLDEQY
TRBJ2-7,TRBV15,.,ATSRDRHSYEQY
TRBJ2-2,TRBV7-9,.,ATGTTNTGELF
TRBJ1-5,TRBV7-8,few,ASSPSWGGNQPQH
TRBJ2-1,TRBV6-4,.,ASSESGEGARLEQF
TRBJ2-7,TRBV5-1,few,ASSYVSGEGEQY
TRBJ2-1,TRBV20-1,.,SAPVLSDLYNEQF
TRBJ2-7,TRBV29-1,.,SVEVGSSSYEQY
TRBJ2-3,TRBV29-1,.,SVRYRGHSTDTQY
TRBJ1-1,TRBV7-3,.,ASSLGYDTEAF
TRBJ1-5,TRBV6-2/TRBV6-3,.,ASSYPDTYQPQH
TRBJ1-1,TRBV12-3/TRBV12-4,.,ASSLGGLGTEAF
TRBJ1-1,TRBV12-5,.,ASGDRGRTTEAF
TRBJ2-2,TRBV7-9,.,ASSSRGYTGELF
TRBJ2-2,TRBV12-3/TRBV12-4,.,ASTHSGGTNTGELF
TRBJ2-2,TRBV6-4,.,ASSQTSGGAVELF
TRBJ2-1,TRBV12-3/TRBV12-4,.,ASSFWGPQF
TRBJ2-7,TRBV5-6,.,ASGREHEQY
TRBJ1-2,TRBV20-1,few,SARWDADYGYT
TRBJ2-1,TRBV12-3/TRBV12-4,.,ASSAILASAYNEQF
TRBJ1-1,TRBV2,.,ASSVVRDRAHTEAF
TRBJ2-7,TRBV12-3/TRBV12-4,.,ASSLALSPGGAQLCEQY
TRBJ2-7,TRBV4-2,once,ASSLEETGAREDEQY
TRBJ1-2,TRBV6-4,few,ASSDTVGQGIGGYT
TRBJ1-6,TRBV2,.,ASNAGRSPLH
TRBJ1-2,TRBV6-1,.,ASRLGTQYGYT
TRBJ2-7,TRBV6-2/TRBV6-3,.,ASSYSMRENEQY
TRBJ1-1,TRBV11-2,.,ASSLEVGFTEAF
TRBJ2-4,TRBV4-1,few,ASSQDPWDTYGYIQY
TRBJ1-4,TRBV4-2,.,ASSPGRAQGAPSNEKLF
TRBJ1-5,TRBV6-1,.,ASSREGFSNQPQH
TRBJ1-6,TRBV27,.,ASSSSGGHYNSPLH
TRBJ1-1,TRBV5-1,many,ASSPGQGASTEAF
TRBJ2-7,TRBV18,few,ASSPHGTYEQY
TRBJ1-1,TRBV28,few,ASSFQLRGITATEAF
TRBJ1-1,TRBV9,.,ASSADSIGTEAF
TRBJ1-1,TRBV28,.,ASSFSWEWGNNTEAF
TRBJ1-1,TRBV11-2,few,ASSRAGPNTEAF
TRBJ2-3,TRBV5-1,.,ASSLISSGGSTDTQY
TRBJ1-1,TRBV7-9,few,ASSYLTGPNTEAF
TRBJ2-3,TRBV7-9,.,ASSLGDTDTQY
TRBJ1-4,TRBV19,.,ASGPRQVNEKLF
TRBJ2-2,TRBV27,.,ASSLFGTENTGELF
TRBJ2-2,TRBV20-1,.,SARTTGVETGELF
TRBJ2-1,TRBV6-1,.,ASSHGGAGTEQF
TRBJ1-6,TRBV11-2,many,ASSLDLASPLH
TRBJ1-2,TRBV18,once,ASSPVIPRVSYGYT
TRBJ2-7,TRBV4-2,.,ASSQEGFSYEQY
TRBJ2-1,TRBV2,.,AGEKGQFVEDEQF
TRBJ2-1,TRBV19,.,ASSQQISGSAYNEQF